One and the same sample provided the 30 T cell receptor beta chains below, sequenced in a study of control samples from healthy donors and cancer patients. The data were produced by immunoSEQ multiplex PCR, yet TCRdb's version contains in-frame clones alone and is incomplete. In the table there are 150,000 to 200,000 clones, about 92% of which are singletons. The sequenced sample was blood. The source is a man in his thirties or forties in good health.

This clone appeared a single time. This sequence joins TRBV6-5 and TRBJ1-6; D may be TRBD1 (6 bases). Deletions cut 7 bases from V and 8 bases from J, with 15 bases between. This CDR3 comprises 14 residues. Germline V CDR1 and CDR2: MNHEY, SVGAGI. CDR3 sequence: CASISVGADSPLHF. As DNA, the CDR3 is TGTGCCAGCATATCAGTGGGGGCTGATTCACCCCTCCACTTT.

The chain uses TRBV30 and TRBJ1-1, with D possibly being TRBD1 (5 bases). Germline V CDR1 and CDR2: GTSNPN, SVGIG (reference sequence). V lost 3 bases to trimming and J lost 11 bases, with 19 bases between them. The length of the CDR3 is 13 residues. The CDR3 region is CAWRTGPTDRAFF. DNA for the CDR3: TGTGCCTGGAGGACGGGGCCGACCGATCGGGCTTTCTTT. Together with reference TRBV30 and TRBJ1-1, the CDR3 gives the full variable domain: SQTIHQWPATLVQPVGSPLSLECTVEGTSNPNLYWYRQAAGRGLQLLFYSVGIGQISSEVPQNLSASRPQDRQFILSSKKLLLSDSGFYLCAWRTGPTDRAFFGQGTRLTVV.

The sample holds a few counts of this clone. The chain combines TRBV12-3 or TRBV12-4 with TRBJ1-1; TRBD1 is a possible D gene (5 bases). The CDR3 runs 13 residues. Trimming removed 4 bases at V and 4 bases at J, with 10 bases between. CDR3 coding DNA: TGTGCCAGCAGTTCGGGACCGTCCACTGAAGCTTTCTTT. The encoded protein is CASSSGPSTEAFF.

V and J are TRBV15 and TRBJ1-5; maybe TRBD1 (5 bases). Germline CDR1 reads LNHNV; CDR2 reads YYDKDF (reference sequence). The CDR3 loop spans 10 amino acids. CDR3 bases: TGTGCACCCCAGGGACTTCCCCAGCATTTT. This sequence encodes CAPQGLPQHF.

The rearrangement uses TRBV2 and TRBJ2-5; 8 bases are a match to TRBD2. CDR1 and CDR2 (germline): SNHLY, FYNNEI. This CDR3 is built from 17 residues. The V and J ends lost 3 bases and 5 bases, in that order; junction bases with no gene match: 14. CDR3 in DNA: TGTGCCAGCAGTGATCCACTTGGAGCGGGAGTTATGGAGACCCAGTACTTC. It is translated as CASSDPLGAGVMETQYF. The complete variable domain, with remaining parts taken from reference TRBV2 and TRBJ2-5, reads EPEVTQTPSHQVTQMGQEVILRCVPISNHLYFYWYRQILGQKVEFLVSFYNNEISEKSEIFDDQFSVERPDGSNFTLKIRSTKLEDSAMYFCASSDPLGAGVMETQYFGPGTRLLVL.

The J gene is TRBJ2-1, the V gene TRBV18; a weak D match, TRBD2 (5 bases). The length of the CDR3 is 13 residues. From germline, CDR1 is KGHSH and CDR2 LQKENI. The V end was cut by 4 bases, the J end by 7 bases, with 11 bases between. The CDR3 region is CASSRTGGNEQFF. The CDR3 bases are TGTGCCAGCTCACGGACTGGAGGTAATGAGCAGTTCTTC.

The chain is built from TRBV24-1 and TRBJ2-5, with D hard to call. Germline V gives CDR1 KGHDR, CDR2 SFDVKD. V was trimmed by 6 bases and J by 1 base, leaving 14 bases between them. The length of the CDR3 is 15 residues. Here the CDR3 reads CATSTRGKAQETQYF. The CDR3 DNA follows: TGTGCCACCAGTACCCGTGGGAAAGCCCAAGAGACCCAGTACTTC.

The V and J genes are TRBV5-6 and TRBJ2-5; TRBD1 might be the D (6 bases). In germline, CDR1 is SGHDT, CDR2 YYEEEE. Trimming took 4 bases from V and 4 from J, leaving 14 bases between them. The CDR3 spans 14 residues. The CDR3 reads CASSTQGLPETQYF. DNA of the CDR3: TGTGCCAGCAGCACCCAGGGGTTGCCAGAGACCCAGTACTTC.

V gene TRBV24-1 combines with J gene TRBJ2-1; 10 bases align to TRBD1. The CDR3 extends over 18 amino acids. In germline, CDR1 is KGHDR, CDR2 SFDVKD. With V trimmed by 3 bases and J by 1 base, 8 bases remained unmatched. The CDR3 DNA reads TGTGCCACCAGTGATCAGGGACAGGGGAGGGGTTCCTACAATGAGCAGTTCTTC. Translation: CATSDQGQGRGSYNEQFF.

The rearrangement joins TRBV2 to TRBJ2-2; D is unresolved. The V end was cut by 2 bases, the J end by 5 bases, with 9 bases between. This CDR3 comprises 14 residues. CDR1 SNHLY and CDR2 FYNNEI come from the germline V gene. The CDR3 DNA is TGTGCCAGCAGTGAATTTGTGACAACCGGGGAGCTGTTTTTT. It encodes CASSEFVTTGELFF.

This sequence joins TRBV7-3 and TRBJ2-2; the match to TRBD2 covers 9 bases. This CDR3 has 16 residues. Trimming cost V 3 bases and J 7 bases; bases outside gene matches: 9. Germline-derived CDR1 and CDR2 are SGHTA and FQGTGA. The CDR3 bases are TGTGCCAGCAGCTTTGGGGGTAGCGGGGGCAGCGGGGAGCTGTTTTTT. It yields the protein CASSFGGSGGSGELFF.

The V gene is TRBV5-1, the J gene TRBJ1-1, with D uncertain. V was pared by 1 base and J by 1 base, with 8 bases between. The CDR3 contains 14 residues. From germline, CDR1 is SGHRS and CDR2 YFSETQ. Written as DNA, the CDR3 is TGCGCCAGCAGCTTGTCGGCGGGGAACACTGAAGCTTTCTTT. Translating gives CASSLSAGNTEAFF.

V and J are TRBV5-1 and TRBJ2-7; no clear D. Trimming took off 1 base at V and 0 bases at J, with 8 bases between the two ends. The CDR3 spans 14 residues. Germline lookup yields CDR1 SGHRS and CDR2 YFSETQ. The CDR3 region is CASSLTPSSYEQYF. As DNA, the CDR3 is TGCGCCAGCAGCTTGACACCCTCCTCCTACGAGCAGTACTTC.

The rearrangement links TRBV5-5 to TRBJ2-7; D is possibly TRBD1 (5 bases). V was clipped by 1 base and J by 3 bases, with 11 bases between them. This CDR3 is built from 14 residues. The germline V gene has CDR1 SGHKS and CDR2 YYEKEE (reference sequence). In DNA, the CDR3 is TGTGCCAGCAGCTTGTACGAAGGGGTCTACGAGCAGTACTTC. Its protein product is CASSLYEGVYEQYF. The whole variable domain, remainder taken from reference TRBV5-5 and TRBJ2-7, is DAGVTQSPTHLIKTRGQQVTLRCSPISGHKSVSWYQQVLGQGPQFIFQYYEKEERGRGNFPDRFSARQFPNYSSELNVNALLLGDSALYLCASSLYEGVYEQYFGPGTRLTVT.

This chain connects TRBV2 to TRBJ1-4, with a weak D call TRBD1 (5 bases). Per the germline V gene, CDR1 is SNHLY and CDR2 is FYNNEI. With 2 bases removed from V and 6 bases from J, the gap between germline ends came to 10 bases. The CDR3 length is 14 residues. CDR3 bases: TGTGCCAGCAGTGAATCAGGGTGGGATGAAAAACTGTTTTTT. Protein sequence: CASSESGWDEKLFF.

The chain carries TRBV12-5 and TRBJ1-4; D remains unclear. The V end lost 6 bases, the J end lost 4 bases, and 12 bases lay between the germline ends. CDR1 and CDR2 (germline): LGHNT, FRNRAP. This CDR3 is 14 amino acids long. CDR3 protein: CASGRGRCNEKLFF. CDR3 DNA: TGTGCTAGTGGCCGCGGACGGTGTAATGAAAAACTGTTTTTT. Together with reference TRBV12-5 and TRBJ1-4, the CDR3 gives the full variable domain: DARVTQTPRHKVTEMGQEVTMRCQPILGHNTVFWYRQTMMQGLELLAYFRNRAPLDDSGMPKDRFSAEMPDATLATLKIQPSEPRDSAVYFCASGRGRCNEKLFFGSGTQLSVL.

The chain uses TRBV11-2 and TRBJ2-5; D unclear. Trimming cost V 1 base and J 4 bases, with 13 bases left between them. The CDR3 loop spans 15 amino acids. Looked up from germline, CDR1 is SGHAT and CDR2 is FQNNGV. This CDR3 reads CASSLAWAYGETQYF. The CDR3 DNA is TGTGCCAGCAGCTTAGCGTGGGCTTACGGAGAGACCCAGTACTTC.

The gene calls are TRBV7-6 and TRBJ2-5; 8 bases map to TRBD2. This CDR3 region has 14 residues. Germline V gene lookup returns CDR1 SGHVS and CDR2 FNYEAQ. V lost 1 base and J lost 4; bases outside the gene matches: 2. CDR3 sequence (DNA): TGTGCCAGCAGCTTAGGTCGGGGGGGAGAGACCCAGTACTTC. Protein product: CASSLGRGGETQYF.

The chain combines TRBV5-1 with TRBJ2-6; D remains ambiguous. The CDR3 covers 16 residues. Germline V gene lookup returns CDR1 SGHRS and CDR2 YFSETQ. Deletions cut 5 bases from V and 0 bases from J, with 12 bases between. The CDR3 nucleotides read TGCGCCAGCAGAGGGCAGTTGAGCTCTGGGGCCAACGTCCTGACTTTC. Its translation: CASRGQLSSGANVLTF.

The genes are TRBV5-1 and TRBJ2-5, with 9 bases that match TRBD1. The CDR3 contains 16 residues. The V and J ends lost 4 bases and 4 bases, in that order; junction bases with no gene match: 11. Per germline, CDR1 SGHRS and CDR2 YFSETQ. In nucleotides, the CDR3 is TGCGCCAGCAGCCCCACCGGGACAGGGATCGCAGAGACCCAGTACTTC. Translated: CASSPTGTGIAETQYF.

This clone showed up just once. The rearrangement uses TRBV2 and TRBJ1-4; a weak D match, TRBD1 (5 bases). The CDR3 is 15 amino acids. The V end lost 0 bases, the J end lost 7 bases, and 12 bases lay between the germline ends. Germline CDR1 is SNHLY and CDR2 is FYNNEI. CDR3 bases: TGTGCCAGCAGTGAAGCGGTTCAGGGTGGTGAAAAACTGTTTTTT. It codes for CASSEAVQGGEKLFF. Combining the CDR3 with reference TRBV2 and TRBJ1-4 gives the whole variable domain EPEVTQTPSHQVTQMGQEVILRCVPISNHLYFYWYRQILGQKVEFLVSFYNNEISEKSEIFDDQFSVERPDGSNFTLKIRSTKLEDSAMYFCASSEAVQGGEKLFFGSGTQLSVL.

A single count supports this clone. The rearrangement links TRBV3-1 (or the pseudogene TRBV3-2) to TRBJ1-5, with TRBD1 identical over 11 bases. The CDR3 consists of 16 residues. Germline V gene data show CDR1 as LGHDT and CDR2 as YNNKEL (reference sequence). V gave up 3 bases and J gave up 4 bases; unmatched junction bases: 5. The CDR3 reads CASSQGTGGRNQPQHF. CDR3 nucleotide sequence: TGTGCCAGCAGCCAGGGGACAGGGGGAAGGAATCAGCCCCAGCATTTT.

To note about this clone: At one boundary the junction diverges from the germline segment, which might be a read error. The chain joins TRBV28 to TRBJ2-1, with 7 bases identical to TRBD1. Germline assignment: CDR1 MDHEN and CDR2 SYDVKM. The CDR3 contains 15 residues. The CDR3 spells CASSRAGTAYNEQFF. The CDR3 coding sequence is TGTGCCAGCAGTCGGGCCGGGACAGCCTATAATGAGCAGTTCTTC.

This sequence joins TRBV4-3 and TRBJ1-3; D is perhaps TRBD1 (6 bases). V was shortened by 1 base and J by 3 bases, with 10 bases between the two germline ends. The CDR3 has 15 residues. CDR1 is LGHNA and CDR2 is YSLEER in the germline V gene. This chain's CDR3 is CASSQGTGFGNTIYF. The CDR3 coding sequence is TGCGCCAGCAGCCAAGGAACAGGGTTTGGAAACACCATATATTTT.

The V call is TRBV11-2, the J call TRBJ1-1; TRBD1 aligns across 7 bases. Germline V gene lookup returns CDR1 SGHAT and CDR2 FQNNGV. The CDR3 is 14 residues long. Unmatched junction bases numbered 7, after V lost 7 bases and J lost 2 bases. The CDR3 DNA sequence: TGTGCCAGCAACCTTGGGACAGCCAACACTGAAGCTTTCTTT. This gives the protein CASNLGTANTEAFF. Full variable domain (missing parts from reference TRBV11-2 and TRBJ1-1): EAGVAQSPRYKIIEKRQSVAFWCNPISGHATLYWYQQILGQGPKLLIQFQNNGVVDDSQLPKDRFSAERLKGVDSTLKIQPAKLEDSAVYLCASNLGTANTEAFFGQGTRLTVV.

The chain combines TRBV2 with TRBJ1-6; D is ambiguous. V was clipped by 3 bases and J by 8 bases, with 5 bases between them. The germline CDR1 and CDR2 sequences are SNHLY and FYNNEI. This CDR3 comprises 12 residues. The CDR3 DNA is TGTGCCAGCAGTGATCAGTATTCACCCCTCCACTTT. Translating it yields CASSDQYSPLHF.

The chain combines TRBV29-1 with TRBJ2-5, with a tentative D call TRBD1 (5 bases). V dropped 7 bases and J dropped 5 bases, with 14 bases sitting between them. Germline V CDR1 and CDR2: SQVTM, ANQGSEA. This CDR3 contains 12 residues. The CDR3 nucleotides read TGCAGCGCCATTGACCCAGGGGAGACCCAGTACTTC. Its protein product is CSAIDPGETQYF.

CDR3 sequence: CAWRVGARGNYGYTF. CDR3 nucleotides: TGTGCCTGGAGGGTCGGGGCTAGGGGTAACTATGGCTACACCTTC. The rearrangement links TRBV30 to TRBJ1-2; D might be TRBD1 (5 bases). Trimming pared 3 bases from V and 1 base from J, leaving 15 bases between. Germline V gene lookup returns CDR1 GTSNPN and CDR2 SVGIG (reference sequence). The CDR3 is made up of 15 amino acids.

V usage is TRBV29-1 and J usage is TRBJ1-5; 7 nucleotides agree with TRBD1. J gave up 4 bases and V 5 bases, and 8 bases lay outside the gene matches. In germline, CDR1 is SQVTM, CDR2 ANQGSEA. The CDR3 covers 14 residues. The chain's CDR3 is CSVRQGGGNQPQHF. For the CDR3, the DNA is TGCAGCGTTCGACAGGGAGGTGGGAATCAGCCCCAGCATTTT.

The rearrangement links TRBV4-1 to TRBJ1-4; 9 bases map to TRBD1. Trimming removed 3 bases from V and 5 bases from J; junction bases left unmatched: 4. This CDR3 has 15 amino acids. Germline V CDR1 and CDR2: MGHRA, YSYEKL. In DNA form, the CDR3 reads TGCGCCAGCAGCCAGCCTGACAGGGGGAATGAAAAACTGTTTTTT. Amino acids: CASSQPDRGNEKLFF.